This T cell receptor (beta chain) was retrieved from a study of a mutant IDH1 vaccine in newly diagnosed glioma (dated by TCRdb to the early 2020s). Concerning the study at large: Across visits V03 through V10, patients got a total of eight vaccinations, given in weeks 1, 3, 5, 7, 11, 15, 19 and 23. Vaccination was initiated 4-6 weeks after radiotherapy alone, or concurrently with temozolomide cycles in the chemotherapy-containing groups. Of the 30 or so patients who were treated, approximately 62% were male and around 40% were female, and the mean age was approximately 40 years. Prior to enrollment, standard therapy consisting of radiotherapy alone, temozolomide alone, or radiochemotherapy with temozolomide had been administered to patients, with the combination being received by most patients. Peripheral blood samples were drawn at six visits, namely V03 (baseline), V05, V07, V10, V12 and V13. Longitudinal TCRB deep sequencing was performed for 25 to 30 treated patients wherever samples were available for exploratory analyses.

Interpreted using the paper, the time point label stands for: week 23, last vaccination. Each vaccine dose was 300 ug of a 20-mer mutant IDH1 peptide in Montanide, given subcutaneously with topical imiquimod. All donors had newly diagnosed IDH1-mutant astrocytomas of WHO grade 3 or 4 that showed loss of nuclear ATRX. The samples were drawn from NOA16, a multicentre, single-arm, open-label phase I trial in Germany that tested a mutant IDH1 peptide vaccine in humans for the first time. The DNeasy Blood and Tissue Kit was used to extract genomic DNA from EDTA blood for TCRB sequencing. There are 14 amino acids in the CDR3, from cysteine to phenylalanine inclusive. Just the 42-base CDR3 DNA is kept, in frame starting at base 1. Relative to germline, V is 8 bases shorter and J is 1 base shorter, with 11 bases between their ends. For CDR1 and CDR2, the germline V gene (reference sequence) lists SEHNR and FQNEAQ.

Remarks on this clone: Which antigen it targets is not known. Base qualities are not recorded, but no much larger clone differs from it by a single base.

What the research found in general, with its limitations: No apparent relationship was observed between pseudoprogression and alterations in the top peripheral T cell clonotypes detected by TCRB sequencing. PBMC samples for TCRB deep sequencing were selected based on availability. Vaccine-induced immune responses across multiple MHC alleles were detected in over 85% of patients. According to the authors, sample limitations meant that analyses of patient blood samples could not be reproduced.

The library was built by means of the immunoSEQ multiplex PCR assay. The hsTCRB Kit was used according to the manufacturer's protocol to amplify rearranged TCR beta chain sequences. TCRB libraries were sequenced on an Illumina MiSeq. Under the source paper's analysis protocol: Demultiplexing, trimming and gene mapping were performed with the kit vendor's proprietary platform. TCRdb took this table from immuneACCESS and kept in-frame rearrangements with V and J called. Such tables lack part of the clones; where checked against another copy, unresolved V genes explain under half of the gap, and the rest is unexplained. The DNA gave D and trimming, while V, J and clone size come from that table. The sample contains roughly 43,000 clones, around 84% of them found a single time. About 2.2% of the sample is in the top ten clones.

The source of this sequence is a woman aged 18-29 years with glioma. Some clones in this sample may be carry-over from other donors' samples. The receptor chain draws on TRBV7-9 and TRBJ1-4, with TRBD1 tentatively as D gene (5 bases match). The material was PBMCs, obtained from a glioma patient whose treatment included an IDH1 peptide vaccine. The nucleotides read TGTGCCAGCCGGGACGGGAAAACTAATGAAAAACTGTTTTTT. Its protein is CASRDGKTNEKLFF.